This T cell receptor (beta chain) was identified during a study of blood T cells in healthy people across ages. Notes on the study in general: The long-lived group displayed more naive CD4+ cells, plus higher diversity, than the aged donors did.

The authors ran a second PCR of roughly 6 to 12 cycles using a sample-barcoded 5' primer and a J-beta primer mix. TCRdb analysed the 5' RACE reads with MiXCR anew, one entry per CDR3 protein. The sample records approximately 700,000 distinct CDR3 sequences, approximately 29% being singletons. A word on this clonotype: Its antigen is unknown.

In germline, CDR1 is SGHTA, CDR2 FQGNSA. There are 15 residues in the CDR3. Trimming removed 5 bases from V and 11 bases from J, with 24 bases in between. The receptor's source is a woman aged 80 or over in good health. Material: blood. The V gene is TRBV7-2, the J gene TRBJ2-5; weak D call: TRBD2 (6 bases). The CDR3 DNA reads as TGTGCCAGCAGCCCGTTTCGGTCGGGGGTAGGGGAGCAGTACTTC. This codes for CASSPFRSGVGEQYF.